Here is one T cell receptor beta chain with its context. From around 500 ng of total RNA, TCR beta-specific cDNA was reverse-transcribed using a constant-region primer. Researchers made the TCR beta libraries by running three nested multiplex PCR rounds with slightly modified ARM-PCR. Researchers ran the first two PCR rounds for 10 cycles each with TRBV1-TRBV30 forward primers and a C-beta reverse primer. TCRdb redid the calling of the multiplex PCR reads with MiXCR, one entry per CDR3 protein. The data show hundreds of thousands of distinct CDR3 sequences, over 55% seen once. The entry originates in a study of tumor-infiltrating lymphocytes in primary liver carcinoma. Trimming removed 1 base at V and 0 bases at J, with 7 bases between. CDR1 is SEHNR and CDR2 is FQNEAQ in the germline V gene (reference sequence). This CDR3 has 15 amino acids. Germline DNA was extracted too, while blood RNA derived from unsorted whole blood. Enrolled patients were chronically infected with HBV and treatment-naive.

Sequencing was carried out using peripheral blood. The chain employs TRBV7-9 and TRBJ1-3; a weak D match, TRBD1 (5 bases). The sequence derives from a man aged 35 to 55 with primary liver carcinoma and hepatitis B virus infection. The CDR3 sequence is CASSLVGASGNTIYF. The CDR3 DNA reads TGTGCCAGCAGCTTAGTTGGGGCCTCTGGAAACACCATATATTTT.